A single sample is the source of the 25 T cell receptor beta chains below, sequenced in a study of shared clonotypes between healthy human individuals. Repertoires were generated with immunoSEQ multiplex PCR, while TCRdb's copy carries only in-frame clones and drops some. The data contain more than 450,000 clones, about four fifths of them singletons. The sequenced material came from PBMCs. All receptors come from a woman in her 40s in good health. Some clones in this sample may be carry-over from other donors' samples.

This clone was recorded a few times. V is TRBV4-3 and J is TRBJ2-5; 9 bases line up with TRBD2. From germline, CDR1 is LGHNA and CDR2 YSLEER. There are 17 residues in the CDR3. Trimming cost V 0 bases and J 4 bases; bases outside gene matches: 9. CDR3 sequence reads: CASSQEGGRALGETQYF. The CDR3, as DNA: TGCGCCAGCAGCCAAGAAGGCGGGAGGGCCCTTGGAGAGACCCAGTACTTC.

CDR3 sequence reads: CASSSLTRGTTEAFF. CDR3 bases: TGTGCCAGCAGCTCCCTGACAAGGGGTACCACTGAAGCTTTCTTT. The chain links TRBV7-2 to TRBJ1-1, with a tentative D call TRBD1 (5 bases). With 4 bases removed from V and 4 bases from J, the gap between germline ends came to 16 bases. The CDR3 extends over 15 amino acids. CDR1 and CDR2 (germline): SGHTA, FQGNSA.

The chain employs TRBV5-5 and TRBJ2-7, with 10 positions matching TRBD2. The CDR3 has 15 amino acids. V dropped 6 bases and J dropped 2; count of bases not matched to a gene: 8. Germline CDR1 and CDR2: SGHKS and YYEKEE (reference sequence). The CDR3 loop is CASTAGLAGAYEQYF. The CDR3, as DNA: TGTGCCAGCACCGCCGGGCTAGCGGGAGCCTACGAGCAGTACTTC.

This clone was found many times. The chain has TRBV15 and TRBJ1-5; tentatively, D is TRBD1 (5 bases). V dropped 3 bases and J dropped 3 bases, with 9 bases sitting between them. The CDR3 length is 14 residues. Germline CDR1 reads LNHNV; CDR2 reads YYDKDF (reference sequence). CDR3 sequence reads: CATSRTVDNQPQHF. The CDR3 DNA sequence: TGTGCCACCAGCAGGACAGTAGACAATCAGCCCCAGCATTTT.

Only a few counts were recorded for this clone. In DNA, the CDR3 is TGTGCCAGCTCACCCCCTAGCGGGGGATACAATGAGCAGTTCTTC. It yields the protein CASSPPSGGYNEQFF. The chain combines TRBV18 with TRBJ2-1, with TRBD2 matching over 10 bases. Germline lookup yields CDR1 KGHSH and CDR2 LQKENI. J gave up 4 bases and V 3 bases, and 3 bases lay outside the gene matches. The CDR3 loop spans 15 amino acids.

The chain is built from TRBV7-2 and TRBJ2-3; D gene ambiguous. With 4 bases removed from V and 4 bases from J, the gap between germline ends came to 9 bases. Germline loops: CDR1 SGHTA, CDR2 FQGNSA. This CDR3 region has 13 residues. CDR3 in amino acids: CASSWASADTQYF. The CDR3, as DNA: TGTGCCAGCAGCTGGGCTAGTGCAGATACGCAGTATTTT.

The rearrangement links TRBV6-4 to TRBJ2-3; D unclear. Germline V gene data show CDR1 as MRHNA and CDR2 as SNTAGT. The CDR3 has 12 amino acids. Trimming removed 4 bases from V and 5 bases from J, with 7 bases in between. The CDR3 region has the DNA TGTGCCAGCAGTGGACCGGAAGATACGCAGTATTTT. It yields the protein CASSGPEDTQYF.

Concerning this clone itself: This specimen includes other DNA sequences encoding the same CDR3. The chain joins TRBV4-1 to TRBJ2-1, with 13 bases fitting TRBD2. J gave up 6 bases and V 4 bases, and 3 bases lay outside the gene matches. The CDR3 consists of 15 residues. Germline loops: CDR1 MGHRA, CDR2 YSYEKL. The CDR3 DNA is TGCGCCAGCAGCCCCGGACTAGCGGGAGTCAATGAGCAGTTCTTC. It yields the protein CASSPGLAGVNEQFF.

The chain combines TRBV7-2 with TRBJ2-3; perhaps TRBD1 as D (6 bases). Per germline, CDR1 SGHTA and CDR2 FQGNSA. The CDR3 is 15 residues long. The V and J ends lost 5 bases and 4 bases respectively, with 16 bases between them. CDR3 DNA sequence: TGTGCCAGCAGCCCCCAGAGGGGGTTGCCAGATACGCAGTATTTT. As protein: CASSPQRGLPDTQYF.

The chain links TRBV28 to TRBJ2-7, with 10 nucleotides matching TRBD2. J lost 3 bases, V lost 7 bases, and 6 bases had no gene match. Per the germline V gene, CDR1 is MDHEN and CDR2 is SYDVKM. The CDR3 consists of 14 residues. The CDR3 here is CASTQGLAHYEQYF. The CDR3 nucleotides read TGTGCCAGCACCCAGGGACTAGCGCACTACGAGCAGTACTTC.

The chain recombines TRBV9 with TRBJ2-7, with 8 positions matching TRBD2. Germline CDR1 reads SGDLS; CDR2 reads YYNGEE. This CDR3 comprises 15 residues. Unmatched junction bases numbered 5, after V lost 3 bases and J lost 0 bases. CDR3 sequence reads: CASSATSESSYEQYF. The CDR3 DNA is TGTGCCAGCAGCGCGACTAGCGAGAGCTCCTACGAGCAGTACTTC.

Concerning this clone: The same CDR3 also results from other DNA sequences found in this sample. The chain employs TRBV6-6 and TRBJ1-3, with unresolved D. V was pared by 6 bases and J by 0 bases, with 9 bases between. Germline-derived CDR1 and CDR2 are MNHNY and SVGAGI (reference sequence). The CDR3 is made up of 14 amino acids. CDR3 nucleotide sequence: TGTGCCAGCAGACCCGGGAGCTCTGGAAACACCATATATTTT. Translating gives CASRPGSSGNTIYF.

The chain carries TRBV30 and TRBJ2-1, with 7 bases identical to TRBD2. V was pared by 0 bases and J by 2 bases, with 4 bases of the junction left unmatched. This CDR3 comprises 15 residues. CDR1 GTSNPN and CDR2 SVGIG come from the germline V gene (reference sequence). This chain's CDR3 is CAWSVSAGTYNEQFF. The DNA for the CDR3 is TGTGCCTGGAGTGTTTCAGCGGGAACCTACAATGAGCAGTTCTTC.

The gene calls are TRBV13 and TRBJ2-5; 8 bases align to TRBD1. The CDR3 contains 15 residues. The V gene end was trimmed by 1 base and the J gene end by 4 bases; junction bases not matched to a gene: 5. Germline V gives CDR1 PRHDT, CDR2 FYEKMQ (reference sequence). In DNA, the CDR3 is TGTGCCAGCAGCTTAGCTGGACAGGGTTTAGAGACCCAGTACTTC. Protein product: CASSLAGQGLETQYF.

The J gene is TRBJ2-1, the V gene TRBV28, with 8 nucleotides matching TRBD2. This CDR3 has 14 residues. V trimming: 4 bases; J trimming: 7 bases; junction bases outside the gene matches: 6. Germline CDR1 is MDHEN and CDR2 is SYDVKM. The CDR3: CASSSPGRGNEQFF. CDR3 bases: TGTGCCAGCAGTTCCCCCGGGAGGGGAAATGAGCAGTTCTTC.

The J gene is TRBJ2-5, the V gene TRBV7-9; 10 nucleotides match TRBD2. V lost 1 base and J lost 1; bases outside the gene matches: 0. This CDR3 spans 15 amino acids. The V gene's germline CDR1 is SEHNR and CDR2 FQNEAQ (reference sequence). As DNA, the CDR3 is TGTGCCAGCAGCTTAGGGACTAGCGGCCAAGAGACCCAGTACTTC. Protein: CASSLGTSGQETQYF.

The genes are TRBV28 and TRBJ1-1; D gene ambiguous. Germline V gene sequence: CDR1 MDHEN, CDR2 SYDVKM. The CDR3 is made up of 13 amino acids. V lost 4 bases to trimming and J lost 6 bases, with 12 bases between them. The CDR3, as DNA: TGTGCCAGCAGTTCCGGGGTTTCGGCTGAAGCTTTCTTT. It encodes CASSSGVSAEAFF.

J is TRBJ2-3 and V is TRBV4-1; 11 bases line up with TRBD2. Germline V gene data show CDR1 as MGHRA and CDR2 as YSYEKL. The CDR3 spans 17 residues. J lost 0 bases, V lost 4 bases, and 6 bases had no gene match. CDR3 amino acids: CASSPGTSGSSTDTQYF. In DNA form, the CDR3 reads TGCGCCAGCAGCCCAGGGACTAGCGGTTCTAGCACAGATACGCAGTATTTT.

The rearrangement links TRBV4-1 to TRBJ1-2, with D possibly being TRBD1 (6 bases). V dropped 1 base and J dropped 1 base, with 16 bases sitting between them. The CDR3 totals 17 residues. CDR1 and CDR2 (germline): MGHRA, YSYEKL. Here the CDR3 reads CASSQGGGGGGNYGYTF. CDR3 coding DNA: TGCGCCAGCAGCCAAGGTGGAGGGGGAGGGGGTAACTATGGCTACACCTTC.

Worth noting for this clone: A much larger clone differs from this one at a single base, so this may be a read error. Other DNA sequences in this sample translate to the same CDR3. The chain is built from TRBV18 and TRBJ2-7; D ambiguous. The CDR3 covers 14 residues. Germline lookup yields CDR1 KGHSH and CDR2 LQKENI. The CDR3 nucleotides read TGTGCCAGTTCACCACTTGGTTCTTCCCACGAGCAGTACTTC. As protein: CASSPLGSSHEQYF.

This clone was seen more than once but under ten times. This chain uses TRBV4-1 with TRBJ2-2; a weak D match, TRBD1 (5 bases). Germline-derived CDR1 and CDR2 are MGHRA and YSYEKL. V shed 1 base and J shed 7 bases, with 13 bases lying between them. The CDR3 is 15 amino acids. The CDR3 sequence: CASSQGHSRDGELFF. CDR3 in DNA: TGCGCCAGCAGCCAAGGTCACAGCAGGGACGGGGAGCTGTTTTTT.

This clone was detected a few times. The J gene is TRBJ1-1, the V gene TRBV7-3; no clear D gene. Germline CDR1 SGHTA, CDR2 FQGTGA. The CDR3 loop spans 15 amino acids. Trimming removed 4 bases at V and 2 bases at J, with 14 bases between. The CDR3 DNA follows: TGTGCCAGCAGCTCCCAGCCCATACGTAACACTGAAGCTTTCTTT. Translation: CASSSQPIRNTEAFF.

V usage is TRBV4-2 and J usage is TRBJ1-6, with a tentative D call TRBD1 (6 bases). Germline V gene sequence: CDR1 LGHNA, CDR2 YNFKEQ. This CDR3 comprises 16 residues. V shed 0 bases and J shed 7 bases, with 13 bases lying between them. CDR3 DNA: TGTGCCAGCAGCCAAGAAGGGGGGCGCCTCAATTCACCCCTCCACTTT. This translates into CASSQEGGRLNSPLHF.

CDR3 coding DNA: TGTGCCAGCAGCAAAGGAGCGGAAGGACAATACCAAGAGACCCAGTACTTC. Amino acid sequence: CASSKGAEGQYQETQYF. This sequence joins TRBV21-1 and TRBJ2-5. TRBV21-1 is shown as a pseudogene. CDR3 length equals 17 residues.

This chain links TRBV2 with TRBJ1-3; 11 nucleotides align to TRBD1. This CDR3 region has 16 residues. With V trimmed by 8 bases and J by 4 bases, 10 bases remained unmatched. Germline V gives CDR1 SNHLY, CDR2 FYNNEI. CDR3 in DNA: TGTGCCAGCGGGGAAGGACAGGGGGCGGCAGGAAACACCATATATTTT. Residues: CASGEGQGAAGNTIYF.